A selection of T cell receptor beta chains follows, all from one sample in a study of CD8 T cells in ankylosing spondylitis. Each CDR3 protein is one row after TCRdb ran MiXCR on the 5' RACE reads. This sample has 250,000 to 350,000 distinct CDR3 sequences, with about 20% found just once. The sequencing input was blood, either unsorted or a sorted T cell fraction (not recorded which). Receptors originate from a female donor with ankylosing spondylitis or in good health (not recorded which). The CDR3 runs from the conserved cysteine through the conserved F or W. The D gene is left open where the match is weak. Part of the rows lack a size; the others show once, few, many or a class for expanded clones.

TRBJ2-5,TRBV19,NA,TRBD2,TGTGCCAGTACGGGGGGGGGCAGACAAGAGACCCAGTACTTC,CASTGGGRQETQYF
TRBJ1-2,TRBV6-6,few,TRBD1,TGTGCCAGCAGACAAGACAGGGGCCGTGGCTACACCTTC,CASRQDRGRGYTF
TRBJ1-2,TRBV20-1,few,NA,TGCAGTGCTAAAGCCAGGCCGGACGGAGATGGCTACACCTTC,CSAKARPDGDGYTF
TRBJ2-5,TRBV20-1,NA,NA,TGCAGTGCTCGTTGGGTAGGAGGGGAAGAGACCCAGTACTTC,CSARWVGGEETQYF
TRBJ2-7,TRBV10-3,NA,NA,TGTGCCATCAGCCTTGACAGGTACTCCTACGAGCAGTACTTC,CAISLDRYSYEQYF
TRBJ1-1,TRBV7-2,many,NA,TGTGCCAGCAGCTTGCTGAGGCCTAAAGCTTTCTTT,CASSLLRPKAFF
TRBJ2-1,TRBV7-9,NA,NA,TGTGCCAGCAGCTTGCCCGCGGACAATGAGCAGTTCTTC,CASSLPADNEQFF
TRBJ1-3,TRBV9,NA,NA,TGTGCCAGCAGCGTAGCCCCGAGCGATGGAAACACCATATATTTT,CASSVAPSDGNTIYF
TRBJ2-7,TRBV12-3/TRBV12-4,NA,NA,TGTGCCAGCAGTCTCAGGGTTGGGACCTACGAGCAGTACTTC,CASSLRVGTYEQYF
TRBJ2-1,TRBV5-1,many,NA,TGCGCCAGCAGCTTAGATAGGAGCGATGAGCAGTTCTTC,CASSLDRSDEQFF
TRBJ1-3,TRBV20-1,NA,NA,TGCAGTGCTAGAGATGAAGGTTCCGACTCTGGAAACACCATATATTTT,CSARDEGSDSGNTIYF
TRBJ1-4,TRBV28,NA,NA,TGTGCCAGCAGTTTTTTAGTGCAGGGAACCGAAAAACTGTTTTTT,CASSFLVQGTEKLFF
TRBJ1-1,TRBV5-1,NA,NA,TGCGCCAGCAGCTACCTGACAGGCGGGAACACTGAAGCTTTCTTT,CASSYLTGGNTEAFF
TRBJ2-3,TRBV9,few,NA,TGTGCCAGCGCCGGGGGATTCACAGATACGCAGTATTTT,CASAGGFTDTQYF
TRBJ1-2,TRBV7-3,NA,TRBD1,TGTGCCAGCAGCGCGACAGGGGTGGATGGCTACACCTTC,CASSATGVDGYTF
TRBJ2-1,TRBV5-6,NA,TRBD2,TGTGCCAGCAGCCCGGATAGCGGGGTAGGAAACTACAATGAGCAGTTCTTC,CASSPDSGVGNYNEQFF
TRBJ2-1,TRBV24-1,once,TRBD2,TGTGCCACCAAAACGGGAGGGGGTGAGCAGTTCTTC,CATKTGGGEQFF
TRBJ2-1,TRBV24-1,few,TRBD1,TGTGCCACCAGTGACCGGGGACAGGGAAATAATGAGCAGTTCTTC,CATSDRGQGNNEQFF
TRBJ1-2,TRBV6-1,NA,NA,TGTGCCAGCATCCAGACAGGACTACTCTATGGCTACACCTTC,CASIQTGLLYGYTF
TRBJ1-5,TRBV11-2,NA,NA,TGTGCCAGCAGCCTAGGGCTCAGGGATCAGCCCCAGCATTTT,CASSLGLRDQPQHF
TRBJ1-2,TRBV20-1,NA,NA,TGCAGTGCTAGCCACGATCGGGGCTACACCTTC,CSASHDRGYTF
TRBJ2-4,TRBV20-1,NA,NA,TGCAGTGCTACCGGGAGAGTCAAAAACATTCAGTACTTC,CSATGRVKNIQYF
TRBJ2-5,TRBV5-1,NA,NA,TGCGCCAGCAGCTTGGTAAGGGAGGCCGAGACCCAGTACTTC,CASSLVREAETQYF
TRBJ2-3,TRBV2,once,NA,TGTGCCAGCAGCAAGGGTCGGACCCGCACAGATACGCAGTATTTT,CASSKGRTRTDTQYF
TRBJ2-7,TRBV18,few,NA,TGTGCCAGCTCACTATCGGTAAGGTCGACCTCCTACGAGCAGTACTTC,CASSLSVRSTSYEQYF
TRBJ2-3,TRBV5-1,NA,NA,TGCGCCAGCAGCTTGGTGGACCCCCGGTCTCGAGATACGCAGTATTTT,CASSLVDPRSRDTQYF
TRBJ2-1,TRBV6-1,NA,NA,TGTGCCAGCAGTGACGTTTATGAGCAGTTCTTC,CASSDVYEQFF
TRBJ2-1,TRBV5-6,few,NA,TGTGCCAGCAGCTGGGGGACGGTCAATGAGCAGTTCTTC,CASSWGTVNEQFF
TRBJ2-2,TRBV7-2,many,TRBD2,TGTGCCAGCAGCTTAGCAAATGGAGCGGGAGGGCCAACCGGGGAGCTGTTTTTT,CASSLANGAGGPTGELFF
TRBJ2-1,TRBV15,NA,NA,TGTGCCACCACCCGCGCGAGGCCCAATGAGCAGTTCTTC,CATTRARPNEQFF
TRBJ2-1,TRBV20-1,NA,TRBD2,TGCAGTGCTAGCCGACTAGCGCAGTTCTTC,CSASRLAQFF
TRBJ1-2,TRBV29-1,NA,NA,TGCAGCGTTTCTGTGTATGGCTACACCTTC,CSVSVYGYTF
TRBJ2-2,TRBV6-1,once,TRBD2,TGTGCCAGCAGCCTATCTCTAGCGGGAGGGCCAGGTGGGACCGGGGAGCTGTTTTTT,CASSLSLAGGPGGTGELFF
TRBJ2-3,TRBV29-1,NA,TRBD2,TGCAGCGTTGAACCAGCGGGGGGGGATACGCAGTATTTT,CSVEPAGGDTQYF
TRBJ2-7,TRBV20-1,many,NA,TGCAGTGCTAGAGACGTTCGCGCCTACGAGCAGTACTTC,CSARDVRAYEQYF
TRBJ2-3,TRBV12-3/TRBV12-4,few,NA,TGTGCCAGCAGTTTTGCCCACGGCACAGATACGCAGTATTTT,CASSFAHGTDTQYF
TRBJ2-7,TRBV5-5,NA,NA,TGTGCCAGCAGCTCCCCAGGGGAAATGTCCTTAGGGCAGTACTTC,CASSSPGEMSLGQYF
TRBJ2-1,TRBV29-1,NA,TRBD2,TGCAGCGCCGAGGGCGGGAGGCAGCCCGCTGAGCAGTTCTTC,CSAEGGRQPAEQFF
TRBJ2-7,TRBV7-2,NA,NA,TGTGCCAGCAGTCGGGACCCCTTCTACGAGCAGTACTTC,CASSRDPFYEQYF
TRBJ1-4,TRBV5-8,NA,NA,TGTGCCAGCAGCGCTGGCGGAGGTGGAGTCGAAAAACTGTTTTTT,CASSAGGGGVEKLFF
TRBJ2-5,TRBV7-3,NA,NA,TGTGCCAGCACCTCCGTAGAGACCCAGTACTTC,CASTSVETQYF